These T cell receptor beta chains were read from a single sample in a study of shared clonotypes between healthy human individuals. Profiling relied on immunoSEQ multiplex PCR, and the TCRdb table lists in-frame clones only, not all of them. Of 600,000 to 800,000 clones in the sample, approximately 77% are singletons; the top ten hold approximately 1.8%. The source material was memory CD4+ T cells sorted from blood. These receptors were taken from a woman in her 30s in good health. The CDR3 runs from the conserved cysteine through the conserved F or W. D genes are given only for firm matches. Size tells how often a clone was seen (once, few, many) or the class of an expanded clone, and some rows leave it out.

V	D	J	size	DNA	CDR3
TRBV7-9	TRBD1	TRBJ1-5	NA	TGTGCCAGCAGCGCGGGACAGGGAGGCAATCAGCCCCAGCATTTT	CASSAGQGGNQPQHF
TRBV5-1	NA	TRBJ2-3	NA	TGCGCCAGCATGCCAGGGGTTGAGACAGATACGCAGTATTTT	CASMPGVETDTQYF
TRBV30	TRBD2	TRBJ2-2	few	TGTGCCTGGAGTGTATGGCTAGCGGGAGTCGTAGGCGGGGAGCTGTTTTTT	CAWSVWLAGVVGGELFF
TRBV19	TRBD2	TRBJ2-2	few	TGTGCCAGTAGTATCAAAAGCGGGAGGCCGAACACCGGGGAGCTGTTTTTT	CASSIKSGRPNTGELFF
TRBV13	NA	TRBJ1-2	NA	TGTGCCAGCAGCCAAGATAGGACTGGCTACACCTTC	CASSQDRTGYTF
TRBV27	NA	TRBJ1-1	NA	TGTGCCAGCAGTCCATACGGGGGGTTTGAAGCTTTCTTT	CASSPYGGFEAFF
TRBV19	NA	TRBJ1-5	once	TGTGCCAGTAGTCGAGGAACCGGTTTAAAGCCCCAGCATTTT	CASSRGTGLKPQHF
TRBV2	TRBD1	TRBJ2-7	NA	TGTGCCAGCAACGACAGGGTCGTTCACTACGAGCAGTACTTC	CASNDRVVHYEQYF
TRBV27	TRBD1	TRBJ1-2	NA	TGTGCCAGCAGTTTGACAGGGGGCAACTATGGCTACACCTTC	CASSLTGGNYGYTF
TRBV28	TRBD2	TRBJ2-4	NA	TGTGCCAGCAGTGATACAGCGGGAGGGAGGGACATTCAGTACTTC	CASSDTAGGRDIQYF
TRBV21-1	NA	TRBJ2-7	NA	TGTGCCAGCAGCCTCTTCGAACAGCCCCCCGAATACCTCTACGAGCAGTACTTC	CASSLFEQPPEYLYEQYF
TRBV28	TRBD1	TRBJ1-4	NA	TGTGCCAGCAGTCGGGGGACAGACGAAAAACTGTTTTTT	CASSRGTDEKLFF
TRBV2	NA	TRBJ2-1	NA	TGTGCCAGCAACCCGGACCGAGACAATGAGCAGTTCTTC	CASNPDRDNEQFF
TRBV11-3	TRBD1	TRBJ2-1	NA	TGTGCCAGCAGCTTAGATGGCCAGGGGGCGGACAATGAGCAGTTCTTC	CASSLDGQGADNEQFF
TRBV7-2	TRBD2	TRBJ2-3	NA	TGTGCCAGCAGTTCGACTAGCGGACTCACAGATACGCAGTATTTT	CASSSTSGLTDTQYF
TRBV10-3	NA	TRBJ2-2	NA	TGTGCCATCAGTGAGGCCTACATCGGGGAGCTGTTTTTT	CAISEAYIGELFF
TRBV5-6	NA	TRBJ2-1	NA	TGTGCCAGCAGCTTTTCAAGGCAGTGGGGGACTGAAGACAATGAGCAGTTCTTC	CASSFSRQWGTEDNEQFF
TRBV7-2	NA	TRBJ2-5	few	TGTGCCAGCACCCAGGCCGGACGGGAGACCCAGTACTTC	CASTQAGRETQYF
TRBV28	NA	TRBJ1-2	NA	TGTGCCTCATCTTCTCGGGGCGCCCATGGCTACACCTTC	CASSSRGAHGYTF
TRBV28	NA	TRBJ1-5	NA	TGTGCCAGCAGTTTATCCTTAGGGTATAGCAATCAGCCCCAGCATTTT	CASSLSLGYSNQPQHF
TRBV28	NA	TRBJ1-1	NA	TGTGCCAGCATTCCCCAACCTGGGATGGGGGAGAACACTGAAGCTTTCTTT	CASIPQPGMGENTEAFF
TRBV30	NA	TRBJ2-7	NA	TGTGCCATGACGGACGTGATCTACGAGCAGTACTTC	CAMTDVIYEQYF
TRBV5-4	NA	TRBJ2-7	NA	TGTGCCAGCAGCTTGGACGGGGCTAGCCAGAAGGGTTACGAGCAGTACTTC	CASSLDGASQKGYEQYF
TRBV6-6	TRBD1	TRBJ1-1	NA	TGTGCCAGCAGTTACCCGGGATGGACAGGGCGAACTGAAGCTTTCTTT	CASSYPGWTGRTEAFF
TRBV19	TRBD2	TRBJ2-1	NA	TGTGCCAGTAGTATTCGGGGGACTAGCGGGAGACTGTCAGTGGTGTTCTTC	CASSIRGTSGRLSVVFF
TRBV7-2	NA	TRBJ2-1	NA	TGTGCCAGCAGACTAGGGGGAACTAAGAACGAGCAGTTCTTC	CASRLGGTKNEQFF
TRBV7-8	NA	TRBJ1-5	NA	TGTGCCAGCAGCTTAGCACAGGGTGTCGATCAGCCCCAGCATTTT	CASSLAQGVDQPQHF
TRBV29-1	TRBD1	TRBJ2-1	NA	TGCAGCGTTGTAGGGGGACAGTACAATGAGCAGTTCTTC	CSVVGGQYNEQFF
TRBV29-1	TRBD2	TRBJ2-1	NA	TGCAGCGTTGAAGATCGACTAGCGGGAGGACCGGTCTACAATGAGCAGTTCTTC	CSVEDRLAGGPVYNEQFF
TRBV25-1	TRBD2	TRBJ2-7	NA	TGTGCCAGCAGTGAACATCGGGACTACTCCTACGAGCAGTACTTC	CASSEHRDYSYEQYF
TRBV27	TRBD1	TRBJ1-2	NA	TGTGCCAGCAGTCGGACAGGGAGTACCCAATATGGCTACACCTTC	CASSRTGSTQYGYTF
TRBV28	TRBD1	TRBJ1-5	NA	TGTGCCAGCAGTTTGGCGACAGGGGTGAGCAATCAGCCCCAGCATTTT	CASSLATGVSNQPQHF
TRBV5-1	TRBD1	TRBJ1-1	NA	TGCGCCAGCAGCCCGGACAGGGGAGGCGAGAACACTGAAGCTTTCTTT	CASSPDRGGENTEAFF
TRBV10-3	TRBD2	TRBJ2-2	NA	TGTGCCATCAGAGATTCAGCGGGGACGAACACCGGGGAGCTGTTTTTT	CAIRDSAGTNTGELFF